A selection of T cell receptor beta chains follows, all from one sample in a study of T cell repertoires in cytomegalovirus infection. TCRdb processed the reads anew with MiXCR; each CDR3 protein has one entry. The table lists about 900,000 distinct CDR3 sequences, roughly 30% of them singletons. Antigen specificity for these receptors is unknown. The source was cultured CD8+ T cells from PBMCs, collected from culture after CMV antigen stimulation. Receptors were obtained from a human donor in good health (CMV status not recorded). Some clones in this sample may be carry-over from other donors' samples. The CDR3 runs from the conserved cysteine through the conserved F or W. Fields, in order: J gene, D gene, V gene, clone size, CDR3 protein, CDR3 DNA. The D gene is left open where the match is weak. The size entry is marked missing in some rows and otherwise reads once, few, many or a size class.

J: TRBJ2-6
D: -
V: TRBV2
size: -
CDR3: CASPPPGGANVLTF
DNA: TGTGCCAGTCCCCCACCCGGCGGGGCCAACGTCCTGACTTTC

J: TRBJ1-2
D: TRBD1
V: TRBV7-9
size: -
CDR3: CASSPWDSRNYGYTF
DNA: TGTGCCAGCAGCCCCTGGGACAGCCGAAACTATGGCTACACCTTC

J: TRBJ2-2
D: -
V: TRBV19
size: -
CDR3: CASNVFSTGELFF
DNA: TGTGCCAGTAACGTGTTTTCGACCGGGGAGCTGTTTTTT

J: TRBJ1-2
D: TRBD1
V: TRBV10-3
size: many
CDR3: CAISVRTGGAYGYTF
DNA: TGTGCCATCAGTGTCCGGACAGGGGGCGCGTATGGCTACACCTTC

J: TRBJ2-5
D: -
V: TRBV27
size: few
CDR3: CASSSEQETQYF
DNA: TGTGCCAGCAGTTCCGAACAAGAGACCCAGTACTTC

J: TRBJ1-2
D: -
V: TRBV5-1
size: few
CDR3: CASSLPDYGYTF
DNA: TGCGCCAGCAGCTTGCCCGACTATGGCTACACCTTC

J: TRBJ1-3
D: -
V: TRBV12-3/TRBV12-4
size: -
CDR3: CASSLGPLSAGYRNTIYF
DNA: TGTGCCAGCAGTTTAGGGCCCCTCTCGGCCGGATACAGAAACACCATATATTTT

J: TRBJ2-5
D: -
V: TRBV6-6
size: -
CDR3: CATFKGGAETQYF
DNA: TGTGCCACGTTTAAGGGGGGGGCTGAGACCCAGTACTTC

J: TRBJ2-5
D: TRBD1
V: TRBV7-3
size: many
CDR3: CASSPTGGHETQYF
DNA: TGTGCCAGCAGCCCAACAGGGGGCCACGAGACCCAGTACTTC

J: TRBJ1-1
D: TRBD1
V: TRBV10-2
size: -
CDR3: CASTGQGAMNTEAFF
DNA: TGCGCCAGCACCGGACAGGGTGCTATGAACACTGAAGCTTTCTTT

J: TRBJ1-1
D: -
V: TRBV7-9
size: few
CDR3: CASSSGGEEPGEAFF
DNA: TGTGCCAGCAGCAGCGGCGGGGAGGAGCCGGGTGAAGCTTTCTTT

J: TRBJ1-2
D: -
V: TRBV6-2/TRBV6-3
size: -
CDR3: CASSYRRSFYGYTF
DNA: TGTGCCAGCAGTTACAGGCGATCCTTCTATGGCTACACCTTC

J: TRBJ2-5
D: -
V: TRBV7-6
size: -
CDR3: CASSLEGGFGDGETQYF
DNA: TGTGCCAGCAGCTTAGAAGGAGGTTTTGGTGACGGAGAGACCCAGTACTTC

J: TRBJ1-4
D: -
V: TRBV27
size: -
CDR3: CASSLSRPPAKLFF
DNA: TGTGCCAGCAGTTTATCACGGCCGCCTGCGAAACTGTTTTTT

J: TRBJ2-3
D: TRBD2
V: TRBV24-1
size: -
CDR3: CATSDLFSRGDTDTQYF
DNA: TGTGCCACCAGTGATCTCTTCAGCCGGGGGGACACAGATACGCAGTATTTT

J: TRBJ2-3
D: -
V: TRBV6-2/TRBV6-3
size: -
CDR3: CASSYSMGAGTDTQYF
DNA: TGTGCCAGCAGTTACTCGATGGGGGCAGGCACAGATACGCAGTATTTT

J: TRBJ2-1
D: -
V: TRBV6-2/TRBV6-3
size: few
CDR3: CASSQYPGSYNEQFF
DNA: TGTGCCAGCAGCCAATACCCAGGGTCCTACAATGAGCAGTTCTTC

J: TRBJ2-1
D: TRBD1
V: TRBV7-6
size: -
CDR3: CASSSAPGGQQYNEQFF
DNA: TGTGCCAGCAGCTCTGCACCTGGGGGACAGCAGTACAATGAGCAGTTCTTC

J: TRBJ1-1
D: TRBD1
V: TRBV5-1
size: few
CDR3: CASSLGTGSLQNTEAFF
DNA: TGCGCCAGCAGCCTAGGGACAGGGTCCCTACAAAACACTGAAGCTTTCTTT

J: TRBJ2-6
D: TRBD1
V: TRBV28
size: few
CDR3: CASSDRGLGANVLTF
DNA: TGTGCCAGCAGTGACAGGGGGCTTGGGGCCAACGTCCTGACTTTC

J: TRBJ2-7
D: -
V: TRBV7-8
size: many
CDR3: CASSSRSSYEQYF
DNA: TGTGCCAGCAGCTCTAGGAGCTCCTACGAGCAGTACTTC

J: TRBJ1-4
D: -
V: TRBV19
size: -
CDR3: CASGGGLRFNEKLFF
DNA: TGTGCCAGTGGTGGCGGACTGAGGTTTAATGAAAAACTGTTTTTT

J: TRBJ2-1
D: TRBD1
V: TRBV7-6
size: -
CDR3: CASSLPRQGPLSEQFF
DNA: TGTGCCAGCAGCCTACCTCGACAGGGTCCGTTGAGTGAGCAGTTCTTC

J: TRBJ2-3
D: TRBD2
V: TRBV12-3/TRBV12-4
size: few
CDR3: CASSSQTSGTSTDTQYF
DNA: TGTGCCAGCAGTTCTCAGACTAGCGGTACTAGCACAGATACGCAGTATTTT

J: TRBJ2-2
D: -
V: TRBV7-6
size: few
CDR3: CASSPGPITGELFF
DNA: TGTGCTAGCAGCCCGGGACCTATCACCGGGGAGCTGTTTTTT

J: TRBJ2-3
D: -
V: TRBV6-6
size: -
CDR3: CASSYRVGDTQYF
DNA: TGTGCCAGCAGTTATCGAGTTGGCGATACGCAGTATTTT

J: TRBJ2-5
D: -
V: TRBV27
size: -
CDR3: CASSLQRPQETQYF
DNA: TGTGCCAGCAGTTTGCAGCGACCCCAAGAGACCCAGTACTTC

J: TRBJ1-1
D: -
V: TRBV6-5
size: few
CDR3: CASSRNGVENTEAFF
DNA: TGTGCCAGCTCCCGAAATGGGGTCGAGAACACTGAAGCTTTCTTT

J: TRBJ2-1
D: TRBD2
V: TRBV19
size: -
CDR3: CASSMASGGAGNEQFF
DNA: TGTGCCAGTAGTATGGCTAGCGGGGGGGCGGGCAATGAGCAGTTCTTC

J: TRBJ1-2
D: TRBD1
V: TRBV6-1
size: -
CDR3: CASSDDVWDSNYGYTF
DNA: TGTGCCAGCAGTGACGATGTATGGGACAGCAACTATGGCTACACCTTC

J: TRBJ2-1
D: TRBD2
V: TRBV10-3
size: -
CDR3: CAISQFPGLAGASSYNEQFF
DNA: TGTGCCATCAGTCAGTTCCCGGGACTAGCGGGGGCCTCCTCCTACAATGAGCAGTTCTTC

J: TRBJ2-5
D: -
V: TRBV10-3
size: -
CDR3: CAISPSPAEGLETQYF
DNA: TGTGCCATCAGTCCCTCTCCCGCTGAGGGTTTAGAGACCCAGTACTTC

J: TRBJ1-5
D: -
V: TRBV10-3
size: -
CDR3: CAISHKLGLPQHF
DNA: TGTGCCATCAGTCACAAATTAGGGTTGCCCCAGCATTTT

J: TRBJ1-2
D: -
V: TRBV6-2/TRBV6-3
size: many
CDR3: CASSLGGLDSLGGYTF
DNA: TGTGCCAGCAGCCTAGGAGGATTGGACAGTCTGGGAGGCTACACCTTC

J: TRBJ2-1
D: -
V: TRBV19
size: -
CDR3: CASSISLGLPFYNEQFF
DNA: TGTGCCAGTAGTATTAGTTTAGGGCTACCTTTCTACAATGAGCAGTTCTTC

J: TRBJ2-5
D: TRBD2
V: TRBV6-1
size: -
CDR3: CASIWAVSGGLRETQYF
DNA: TGTGCCAGCATTTGGGCGGTCAGCGGGGGGCTGAGGGAGACCCAGTACTTC

J: TRBJ1-1
D: -
V: TRBV2
size: once
CDR3: CANSVLNRKNTEAFF
DNA: TGTGCCAACAGTGTTCTTAACAGAAAGAACACTGAAGCTTTCTTT

J: TRBJ1-6
D: TRBD1
V: TRBV7-9
size: few
CDR3: CASSDTGTGASPLHF
DNA: TGTGCCAGCAGCGACACCGGGACAGGGGCCTCACCCCTCCACTTT